These T cell receptor beta chains were read from a single sample in a study of T cell responses to AZD1222 COVID-19 vaccine. Using immunoSEQ multiplex PCR, the repertoire was profiled, and TCRdb retains in-frame clones only, with some absent. The table has about 150,000 clones, about 91% seen once. The sequenced sample was peripheral blood, obtained on day 0 of AZD1222 vaccination. These receptors all stem from an adult in good health. Each CDR3 is given with its conserved first and last residue. The order of the fields is D gene, CDR3 length, V gene, J gene, clone size, CDR3 DNA, CDR3 protein. D genes are given only for firm matches. Size is omitted from some rows. Given values are once, few, many or a class for expanded clones.

NA,14,TRBV7-2,TRBJ1-2,NA,TGTGCCAGCAGCTTAAGCAAAGCTAACTATGGCTACACCTTC,CASSLSKANYGYTF
TRBD2,16,TRBV4-2,TRBJ2-7,NA,TGTGCCAGCAGCCAAGTCGGACTAGGAAGTGGTTACGAGCAGTACTTC,CASSQVGLGSGYEQYF
TRBD1,15,TRBV19,TRBJ1-1,once,TGTGCCAGTAGTTCGTGGACAGGCATGAACACTGAAGCTTTCTTT,CASSSWTGMNTEAFF
TRBD1,15,TRBV6-6,TRBJ1-5,NA,TGTGCCAGCAGAGAGACAGGGGATAGCAATCAGCCCCAGCATTTT,CASRETGDSNQPQHF
TRBD1,15,TRBV6-5,TRBJ1-1,NA,TGTGCCAGCCTTAGGGAGGGGGCCGTGAACACTGAAGCTTTCTTT,CASLREGAVNTEAFF
TRBD2,16,TRBV10-3,TRBJ2-3,NA,TGTGCCATCAGTGGGCCCCTAGCGGGGGGCACAGATACGCAGTATTTT,CAISGPLAGGTDTQYF
NA,15,TRBV5-1,TRBJ1-1,NA,TGCGCCAGCAGCTTGAAGGCCGGGGTGAACACTGAAGCTTTCTTT,CASSLKAGVNTEAFF
NA,13,TRBV18,TRBJ2-7,NA,TGTGCCAGCTCACCGGGTCAGGACTACGAGCAGTACTTC,CASSPGQDYEQYF
NA,11,TRBV5-4,TRBJ1-1,once,TGTGCCAGCAGCCAGAACACTGAAGCTTTCTTT,CASSQNTEAFF
NA,13,TRBV5-1,TRBJ1-2,NA,TGCGCCAGCAGCGTCGGGAACCAAGCTGGCTACACCTTC,CASSVGNQAGYTF
NA,14,TRBV6-5,TRBJ2-4,NA,TGTGCCAGCCAGCCTGGACATGGTGGCAACATTCAGTACTTC,CASQPGHGGNIQYF
TRBD1,14,TRBV7-9,TRBJ1-2,NA,TGTGCCAGCAGCTCGGACAGGGTGGGCTATGGCTACACCTTC,CASSSDRVGYGYTF
TRBD1,15,TRBV6-5,TRBJ2-7,NA,TGTGCCAGCAGTTACCTAGACAGGGGTCCCTACGAGCAGTACTTC,CASSYLDRGPYEQYF
TRBD1,13,TRBV28,TRBJ2-7,few,TGTGCCACCCTCAGGGGGCAAGGTCTCGAGCAGTACTTC,CATLRGQGLEQYF
TRBD2,14,TRBV10-3,TRBJ2-1,once,TGTGCCATCAGCCGGACTAGCGGGGGTAATGAGCAGTTCTTC,CAISRTSGGNEQFF
NA,14,TRBV7-8,TRBJ1-2,NA,TGTGCCAGCTCCGGGGGGGCTCAGGACTATGGCTACACCTTC,CASSGGAQDYGYTF
NA,15,TRBV5-5,TRBJ1-2,NA,TGTGCCAGCAGCCTGGGATCTCAGTTTTTCTATGGCTACACCTTC,CASSLGSQFFYGYTF